At least ten counts were recorded for the clone carrying this T cell receptor beta chain. Arm-PCR with iRepertoire HTBI primers amplified the CDR3 regions for these TCR beta libraries. MiXCR was run by TCRdb on the multiplex PCR reads, yielding one entry per CDR3 protein. This sample has more than 450,000 distinct CDR3 sequences, with 15% to 20% found just once. This sample is drawn from a study of regulatory T cells in long-lasting Graves disease. This sample's time point: newly diagnosed GD, antithyroid drugs for less than 3 months. From RNA extracted from PBMCs, the TCR library was made. V shed 5 bases and J shed 0 bases, with 7 bases lying between them. The CDR3 consists of 14 residues. In germline, CDR1 is KGHDR, CDR2 SFDVKD. Another study also made use of these data, one on T cells in Graves' hyperthyroidism and ophthalmopathy. That paper adds: A lack of ophthalmopathy progression within 18 months defined stable Graves' hyperthyroidism. Diagnosis of hyperthyroidism was new in patients aged 18 to 65, and its duration was under 2 months.

This clonotype was sampled from a man in his forties with Graves disease. The sample consisted of peripheral blood mononuclear cells (PBMCs), taken at new diagnosis, from a patient treated with antithyroid drugs. This chain links TRBV24-1 with TRBJ2-1; D is perhaps TRBD2 (5 bases). The CDR3 spells CATSGGVSYNEQFF. CDR3 sequence (DNA): TGTGCCACCAGTGGGGGAGTCTCCTACAATGAGCAGTTCTTC.